Below are 16 T cell receptor beta chains sequenced from a single sample in a study of blood T cell repertoires in COVID-19 (TCRdb year 2020). Receptor amplification or capture employed the immunoSEQ multiplex PCR assay. TCRdb stores this immuneACCESS table with in-frame sequences only. Part of the clones is absent; in the studies checked, under half of the shortfall reflects unresolved V genes, and no reason is known for the rest. The sample table lists about 31,000 clones, more than 80% of them with a count of one. In total, the top ten clones hold 0.55% to 0.7% of the sample. The source material was peripheral blood. The receptors stem from a woman aged 40 to 50 with active or convalescent COVID-19.

V usage is TRBV7-8 and J usage is TRBJ2-3; D remains ambiguous. The CDR3 contains 14 residues. Trimming removed 4 bases from V and 6 bases from J, with 14 bases in between. Germline V lookup: CDR1 SGHVS, CDR2 FQNEAQ. Written as DNA, the CDR3 is TGTGCCAGCAGCTCCAGAGGCCCGCCCGATACGCAGTATTTT. Its protein product is CASSSRGPPDTQYF.

This sequence joins TRBV11-2 and TRBJ1-4, with 7 bases lining up with TRBD1. The V segment lost 5 bases and the J segment 2 bases; nucleotides outside the gene matches: 5. From germline, CDR1 is SGHAT and CDR2 FQNNGV. The CDR3 totals 15 residues. Here the CDR3 DNA reads TGTGCCAGCAGCCCCTTGACAGGGACTAATGAAAAACTGTTTTTT. As protein: CASSPLTGTNEKLFF.

The chain employs TRBV6-4 and TRBJ2-3; 9 bases fit TRBD2. The V and J ends lost 2 bases and 0 bases, in that order; junction bases with no gene match: 0. This CDR3 spans 15 amino acids. The V gene's germline CDR1 is MRHNA and CDR2 SNTAGT. This CDR3 reads CASSDAGGSTDTQYF. The CDR3 region has the DNA TGTGCCAGCAGTGACGCGGGGGGGAGCACAGATACGCAGTATTTT.

This chain links TRBV6-2 or TRBV6-3 with TRBJ2-3; D perhaps matches TRBD2 (5 bases). From germline, CDR1 is MNHEY and CDR2 SVGEGT. V gave up 0 bases and J gave up 4 bases, with 11 bases separating them. CDR3 length: 15 residues. The CDR3 bases are TGTGCCAGCAGTTACTCGGCGGGTCCTCCAGATACGCAGTATTTT. Residues: CASSYSAGPPDTQYF.

J is TRBJ1-1 and V is TRBV10-2; 7 bases fit TRBD1. Germline V gene sequence: CDR1 WSHSY, CDR2 SAAADI. CDR3 size: 13 residues. The trim removed 6 bases at V and 8 bases at J, leaving 9 bases unmatched. In DNA form, the CDR3 reads TGCGCCAGCAGCTTAGACAGGGCCCACGAAGCTTTCTTT. This translates into CASSLDRAHEAFF.

The chain recombines TRBV2 with TRBJ1-2, with a tentative D call TRBD1 (6 bases). This CDR3 region has 13 residues. The V gene's germline CDR1 is SNHLY and CDR2 FYNNEI. V shed 6 bases and J shed 7 bases, with 15 bases lying between them. The CDR3 DNA reads TGTGCCAGCAGAGCGGGGGCTCTAGGTGGCTACACCTTC. It specifies CASRAGALGGYTF.

The V call is TRBV29-1, the J call TRBJ1-3; D is undetermined. The CDR3 contains 13 residues. In germline, CDR1 is SQVTM, CDR2 ANQGSEA. Trimming pared 0 bases from V and 1 base from J, leaving 4 bases between. DNA for the CDR3: TGCAGCGTTGAAGACAGGTCTGGAAACACCATATATTTT. Its protein product is CSVEDRSGNTIYF. The full variable domain, completed using reference TRBV29-1 and TRBJ1-3, is SAVISQKPSRDICQRGTSLTIQCQVDSQVTMMFWYRQQPGQSLTLIATANQGSEATYESGFVIDKFPISRPNLTFSTLTVSNMSPEDSSIYLCSVEDRSGNTIYFGEGSWLTVV.

The rearrangement joins TRBV5-4 to TRBJ2-7; D is ambiguous. Trimming pared 10 bases from V and 0 bases from J, leaving 11 bases between. This CDR3 has 12 amino acids. Per the germline V gene, CDR1 is SGHNT and CDR2 is YYREEE (reference sequence). Written as DNA, the CDR3 is TGTGCCGTCCATGGCCCCTCCTACGAGCAGTACTTC. Its protein product is CAVHGPSYEQYF.

The chain joins TRBV5-1 to TRBJ2-7, with 9 bases matching TRBD2. This CDR3 region has 14 residues. Germline CDR1 is SGHRS and CDR2 is YFSETQ. Trimming cost V 7 bases and J 3 bases; bases outside gene matches: 8. The CDR3 reads CASGSSGTHYEQYF. CDR3 DNA: TGCGCCAGCGGATCTAGCGGGACACACTACGAGCAGTACTTC.

The table lists this clone with a few counts. The CDR3 loop is CASSQSPGLAGVPYEQYF. As DNA, the CDR3 is TGTGCCAGCAGCCAATCACCGGGACTAGCGGGGGTCCCCTACGAGCAGTACTTC. This chain links TRBV4-2 with TRBJ2-7, with 14 positions matching TRBD2. CDR3 length: 18 amino acids. The junction had 8 bases not matched to a gene; V was cut back by 2 bases and J by 2 bases. Germline CDR1 is LGHNA and CDR2 is YNFKEQ.

This sequence joins TRBV7-3 and TRBJ2-1, with 8 bases identical to TRBD1. In germline, CDR1 is SGHTA, CDR2 FQGTGA. This CDR3 comprises 14 residues. V shed 5 bases and J 6 bases; nucleotides not matched to a gene: 6. CDR3 sequence: CASSHNGQGNEQFF. The CDR3 nucleotides read TGTGCCAGCAGCCACAATGGACAGGGCAATGAGCAGTTCTTC.

This sequence joins TRBV5-4 and TRBJ2-1, with D possibly matching TRBD2 (5 bases). In germline, CDR1 is SGHNT, CDR2 YYREEE (reference sequence). V was pared by 3 bases and J by 8 bases, with 9 bases between. The CDR3 is made up of 12 amino acids. The CDR3 nucleotides read TGTGCCAGCAGCTCCGGGGAGTATGAGCAGTTCTTC. As protein: CASSSGEYEQFF. Full variable domain (rest looked up from reference TRBV5-4 and TRBJ2-1): ETGVTQSPTHLIKTRGQQVTLRCSSQSGHNTVSWYQQALGQGPQFIFQYYREEENGRGNFPPRFSGLQFPNYSSELNVNALELDDSALYLCASSSGEYEQFFGPGTRLTVL.

CDR3 region: CASSLAASSYEQYF. As DNA, the CDR3 is TGCGCCAGCAGCTTGGCAGCTAGTTCCTACGAGCAGTACTTC. V gene TRBV5-1 combines with J gene TRBJ2-7; no reliable D call. The CDR3 is made up of 14 amino acids. Germline-derived CDR1 and CDR2 are SGHRS and YFSETQ. With 0 bases removed from V and 1 base from J, the gap between germline ends came to 8 bases. Combining the CDR3 with reference TRBV5-1 and TRBJ2-7 gives the whole variable domain KAGVTQTPRYLIKTRGQQVTLSCSPISGHRSVSWYQQTPGQGLQFLFEYFSETQRNKGNFPGRFSGRQFSNSRSEMNVSTLELGDSALYLCASSLAASSYEQYFGPGTRLTVT.

The chain links TRBV27 to TRBJ2-1; 8 bases are shared with TRBD1. Germline V gives CDR1 MNHEY, CDR2 SMNVEV (reference sequence). The CDR3 has 15 residues. The V segment lost 6 bases and the J segment 4 bases; nucleotides outside the gene matches: 8. CDR3 sequence reads: CASRPTGAFYNEQFF. The CDR3 nucleotides read TGTGCCAGCAGGCCGACAGGGGCGTTTTACAATGAGCAGTTCTTC.

The chain is built from TRBV5-8 and TRBJ2-1, with TRBD2 identical over 7 bases. V was clipped by 4 bases and J by 9 bases; unmatched bases: 4. Germline CDR1 reads SGHTS; CDR2 reads YDEGEE. The CDR3 has 12 amino acids. CDR3 protein: CASSAGLPEQFF. Here the CDR3 DNA reads TGTGCCAGCAGCGCGGGACTACCTGAGCAGTTCTTC.

The chain carries TRBV19 and TRBJ1-1; TRBD1 might be the D (5 bases). The V and J ends lost 5 bases and 1 base respectively, with 11 bases between them. The CDR3 sequence is 14 residues long. The germline V gene encodes CDR1 LNHDA and CDR2 SQIVND (reference sequence). In nucleotides, the CDR3 is TGTGCCAGTAGTGTCGGGGGTGGGAACACTGAAGCTTTCTTT. Residues: CASSVGGGNTEAFF.